Each of the 9 T cell receptor beta chains below was sequenced from the same sample in a study of blood T cells in healthy people across ages. PCR was performed a second time for about 7 to 12 cycles using a sample-barcoded 5' primer and a J-beta primer mix. TCRdb analysed the 5' RACE reads with MiXCR anew, one entry per CDR3 protein. The sample includes some 900,000 distinct CDR3 sequences, 45% to 50% of them seen just once. Sequenced sample: blood. The source is a man aged 25-40 years in good health.

With respect to this clonotype: The germline gene is not matched at one end of the junction; a read error may be the cause. The V call is TRBV7-7, the J call TRBJ2-1, with TRBD1 matching 9 bases. This CDR3 is built from 15 residues. From germline, CDR1 is SSHAT and CDR2 FNYEAQ (reference sequence). CDR3 sequence: CASSRTGDLYSEQFF. The CDR3 bases are TGTGCCAGCAGCCGGACAGGGGATCTATACAGTGAGCAGTTCTTC. The variable domain in full, completed from reference TRBV7-7 and TRBJ2-1, reads GAGVSQSPRYKVTKRGQDVTLRCDPISSHATLYWYQQALGQGPEFLTYFNYEAQPDKSGLPSDRFSAERPEGSISTLTIQRTEQRDSAMYRCASSRTGDLYSEQFFGPGTRLTVL.

This chain links TRBV12-3 or TRBV12-4 with TRBJ1-2; D uncertain. V dropped 3 bases and J dropped 0 bases, with 8 bases sitting between them. There are 14 residues in the CDR3. Written as DNA, the CDR3 is TGTGCCAGCAGTTTTGGCAGTTCTAACTATGGCTACACCTTC. Its protein product is CASSFGSSNYGYTF.

This clonotype was observed a handful of times. This chain uses TRBV3-1 with TRBJ2-3; the D gene is possibly TRBD1 (5 bases). The germline V gene has CDR1 LGHDT and CDR2 YNNKEL (reference sequence). This CDR3 has 15 residues. Trimming pared 0 bases from V and 1 base from J, leaving 8 bases between. CDR3 loop: CASSQDPRGTDTQYF. The CDR3 DNA sequence: TGTGCCAGCAGCCAAGATCCCAGGGGCACAGATACGCAGTATTTT.

The J gene is TRBJ1-1, the V gene TRBV5-1, with D hard to call. V was pared by 1 base and J by 0 bases, with 10 bases between. The germline CDR1 and CDR2 sequences are SGHRS and YFSETQ. The CDR3 contains 15 residues. CDR3 coding DNA: TGCGCCAGCAGCTTGCGTGCGTCCATGAACACTGAAGCTTTCTTT. Translated: CASSLRASMNTEAFF. The full variable domain, with the rest looked up from reference TRBV5-1 and TRBJ1-1, is KAGVTQTPRYLIKTRGQQVTLSCSPISGHRSVSWYQQTPGQGLQFLFEYFSETQRNKGNFPGRFSGRQFSNSRSEMNVSTLELGDSALYLCASSLRASMNTEAFFGQGTRLTVV.

This clonotype was counted between two and nine times. The J gene is TRBJ1-1, the V gene TRBV2; D gene ambiguous. Germline lookup yields CDR1 SNHLY and CDR2 FYNNEI. The V end was cut by 8 bases, the J end by 7 bases, with 11 bases between. This CDR3 contains 11 residues. Here the CDR3 DNA reads TGTGCCAGCTCGACGGAGGGTGAAGCTTTCTTT. It yields the protein CASSTEGEAFF.

V is TRBV24-1 and J is TRBJ2-3; 8 bases are a match to TRBD1. CDR3 length: 16 residues. From germline, CDR1 is KGHDR and CDR2 SFDVKD. The V gene end was trimmed by 3 bases and the J gene end by 1 base; junction bases not matched to a gene: 5. The CDR3 nucleotides are TGTGCCACCAGTGATACGGGACAGGTCCGCACAGATACGCAGTATTTT. It translates to CATSDTGQVRTDTQYF.

There are a few counts of this clonotype. The chain recombines TRBV4-3 with TRBJ2-1; D possibly corresponds to TRBD1 (6 bases). The CDR3 loop spans 15 amino acids. Trimming shortened V by 0 bases and J by 4 bases, and 10 bases separated the two germline ends. Germline CDR1 reads LGHNA; CDR2 reads YSLEER. The CDR3 nucleotides read TGCGCCAGCAGCCAAGAAGGACAGACTTACAATGAGCAGTTCTTC. It encodes CASSQEGQTYNEQFF.

V is TRBV24-1 and J is TRBJ2-3; D unclear. V gave up 1 base and J gave up 0 bases, with 4 bases separating them. CDR3 length equals 14 residues. CDR1 is KGHDR, CDR2 SFDVKD, per germline. The CDR3: CATSDLRSTDTQYF. As DNA, the CDR3 is TGTGCCACCAGTGATTTACGGAGCACAGATACGCAGTATTTT.

There are many counts of this clonotype. The chain has TRBV20-1 and TRBJ2-1; TRBD2 agrees at 10 bases. CDR1 and CDR2 from the germline V gene are DFQATT and SNEGSKA (reference sequence). Trimming took 6 bases from V and 3 from J; bases not matched to a gene: 5. This CDR3 is built from 14 residues. CDR3 in DNA: TGCAGTGCGAAGCGGGGGGGCAACTACAATGAGCAGTTCTTC. Protein sequence: CSAKRGGNYNEQFF.